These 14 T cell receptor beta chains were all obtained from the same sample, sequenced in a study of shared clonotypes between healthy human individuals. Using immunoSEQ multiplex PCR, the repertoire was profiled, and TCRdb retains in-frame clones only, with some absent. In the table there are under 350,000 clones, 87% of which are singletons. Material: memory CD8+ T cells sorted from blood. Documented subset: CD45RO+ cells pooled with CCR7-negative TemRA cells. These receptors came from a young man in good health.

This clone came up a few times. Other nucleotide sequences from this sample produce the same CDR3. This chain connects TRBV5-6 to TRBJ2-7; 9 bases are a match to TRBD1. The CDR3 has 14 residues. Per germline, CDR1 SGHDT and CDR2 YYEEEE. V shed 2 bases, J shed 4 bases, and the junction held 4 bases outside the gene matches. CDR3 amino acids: CASSFGTGSYEQYF. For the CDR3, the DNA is TGTGCCAGCAGCTTCGGGACAGGGTCTTACGAGCAGTACTTC.

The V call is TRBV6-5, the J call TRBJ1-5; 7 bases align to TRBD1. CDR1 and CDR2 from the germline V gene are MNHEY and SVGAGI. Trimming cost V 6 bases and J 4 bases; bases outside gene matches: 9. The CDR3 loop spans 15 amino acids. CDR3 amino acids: CASSPGWDSNQPQHF. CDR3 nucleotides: TGTGCCAGCAGCCCCGGGTGGGACAGTAATCAGCCCCAGCATTTT.

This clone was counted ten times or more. CDR3 residues: CASSEWYSGLNEQFF. The CDR3, as DNA: TGTGCCAGCAGTGAATGGTATAGCGGGTTGAATGAGCAGTTCTTC. The genes are TRBV6-1 and TRBJ2-1; 7 nucleotides align to TRBD2. The CDR3 contains 15 residues. Germline V CDR1 and CDR2: MNHNS, SASEGT. V shed 2 bases and J 7 bases; nucleotides not matched to a gene: 8.

The CDR3 here is CASSHERTGPPTDTQYF. The CDR3 nucleotides read TGCGCCAGCAGCCATGAACGGACAGGGCCACCCACAGATACGCAGTATTTT. The V and J genes are TRBV4-1 and TRBJ2-3, with 8 bases aligning to TRBD1. V shed 3 bases and J 2 bases; nucleotides not matched to a gene: 10. Germline V gene lookup returns CDR1 MGHRA and CDR2 YSYEKL. The CDR3 loop spans 17 amino acids.

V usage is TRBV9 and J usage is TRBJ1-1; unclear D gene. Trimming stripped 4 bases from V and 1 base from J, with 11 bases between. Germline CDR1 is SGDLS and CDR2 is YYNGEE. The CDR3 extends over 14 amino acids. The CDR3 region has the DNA TGTGCCAGCAGCACCAGTATCACGAACACTGAAGCTTTCTTT. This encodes CASSTSITNTEAFF.

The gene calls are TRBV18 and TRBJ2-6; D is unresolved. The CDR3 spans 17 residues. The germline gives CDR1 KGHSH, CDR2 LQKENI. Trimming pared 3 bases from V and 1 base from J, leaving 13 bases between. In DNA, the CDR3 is TGTGCCAGCTCACCGGTTATAGGGCTGTCTGGGGCCAACGTCCTGACTTTC. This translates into CASSPVIGLSGANVLTF. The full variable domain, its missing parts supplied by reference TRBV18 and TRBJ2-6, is NAGVMQNPRHLVRRRGQEARLRCSPMKGHSHVYWYRQLPEEGLKFMVYLQKENIIDESGMPKERFSAEFPKEGPSILRIQQVVRGDSAAYFCASSPVIGLSGANVLTFGAGSRLTVL.

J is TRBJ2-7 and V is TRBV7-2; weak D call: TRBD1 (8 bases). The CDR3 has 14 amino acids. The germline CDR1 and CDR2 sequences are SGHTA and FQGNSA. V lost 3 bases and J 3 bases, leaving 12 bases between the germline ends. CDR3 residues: CASSLTGEGYEQYF. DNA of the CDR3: TGTGCCAGCAGCTTGACAGGGGAGGGCTACGAGCAGTACTTC.

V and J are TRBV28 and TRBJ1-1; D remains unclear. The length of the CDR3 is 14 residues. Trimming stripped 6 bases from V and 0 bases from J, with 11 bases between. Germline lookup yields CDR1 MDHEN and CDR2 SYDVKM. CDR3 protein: CASRTDRLNTEAFF. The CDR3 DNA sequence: TGTGCCAGCAGGACGGACCGATTGAACACTGAAGCTTTCTTT.

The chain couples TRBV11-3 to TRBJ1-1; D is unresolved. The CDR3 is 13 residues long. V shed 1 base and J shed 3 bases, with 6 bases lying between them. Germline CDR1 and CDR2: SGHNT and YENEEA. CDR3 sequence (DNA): TGTGCCAGCAGCTTAGTGGTGGACACTGAAGCTTTCTTT. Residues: CASSLVVDTEAFF.

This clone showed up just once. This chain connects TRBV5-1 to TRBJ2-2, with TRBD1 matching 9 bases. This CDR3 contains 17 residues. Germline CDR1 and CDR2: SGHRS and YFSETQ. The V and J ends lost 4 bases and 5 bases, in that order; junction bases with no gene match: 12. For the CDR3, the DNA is TGCGCCAGCAGCGGGCGGCCCGGGACAGGGAATACCGGGGAGCTGTTTTTT. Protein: CASSGRPGTGNTGELFF.

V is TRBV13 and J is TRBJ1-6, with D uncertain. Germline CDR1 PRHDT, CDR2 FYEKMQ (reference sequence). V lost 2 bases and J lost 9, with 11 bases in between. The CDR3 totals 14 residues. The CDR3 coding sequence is TGTGCCAGCAGCTTATTACCCGAGGGTTCACCCCTCCACTTT. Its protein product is CASSLLPEGSPLHF.

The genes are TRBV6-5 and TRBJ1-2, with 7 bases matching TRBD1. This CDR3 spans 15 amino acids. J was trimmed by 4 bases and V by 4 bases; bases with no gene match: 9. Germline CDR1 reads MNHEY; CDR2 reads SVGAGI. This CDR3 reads CASSFGQAGLYGYTF. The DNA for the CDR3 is TGTGCCAGCAGTTTCGGACAGGCTGGTCTCTATGGCTACACCTTC.

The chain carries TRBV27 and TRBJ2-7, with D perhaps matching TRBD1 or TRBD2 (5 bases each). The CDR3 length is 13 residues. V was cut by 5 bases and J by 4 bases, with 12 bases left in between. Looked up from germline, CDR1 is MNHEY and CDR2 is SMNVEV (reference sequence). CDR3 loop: CASSPSEGYEQYF. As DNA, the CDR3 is TGTGCCAGCAGTCCCAGCGAGGGGTACGAGCAGTACTTC.

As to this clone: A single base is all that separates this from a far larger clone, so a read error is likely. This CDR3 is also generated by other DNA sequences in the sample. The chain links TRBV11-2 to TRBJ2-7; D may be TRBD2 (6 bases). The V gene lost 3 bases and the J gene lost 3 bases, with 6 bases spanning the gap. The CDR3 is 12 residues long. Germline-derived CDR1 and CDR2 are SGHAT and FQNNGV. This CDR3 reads CASSFGGYEQYF. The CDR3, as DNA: TGTGCCAGCAGCTTCGGGGGCTACGAGCAGTACTTC.